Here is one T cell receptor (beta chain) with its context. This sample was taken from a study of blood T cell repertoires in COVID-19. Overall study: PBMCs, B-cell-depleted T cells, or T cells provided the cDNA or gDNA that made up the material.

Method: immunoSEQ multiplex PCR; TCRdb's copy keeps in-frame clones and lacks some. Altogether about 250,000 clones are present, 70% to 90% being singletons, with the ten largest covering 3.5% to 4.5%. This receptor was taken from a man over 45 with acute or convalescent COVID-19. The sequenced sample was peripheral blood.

The CDR3 DNA sequence: TGTGCCAGCAGCGCCCAAGGAGGGAATAATTCACCCCTCCACTTT. This translates into CASSAQGGNNSPLHF. The J gene is TRBJ1-6, the V gene TRBV9, with D unresolved. Trimming cost V 3 bases and J 5 bases, with 12 bases left between them. Per germline, CDR1 SGDLS and CDR2 YYNGEE. The CDR3 is 15 residues long.